The following is a T cell receptor beta chain sequence with its context. Its target antigen remains unknown. It has no much larger one-base neighbor in the sample; base qualities were not kept. Libraries were made using the immunoSEQ multiplex PCR assay. The authors' pipeline ran thus. To diagnose cytomegalovirus status from the catalog of TCR beta chain sequences, a statistical classification framework was built. This immuneACCESS table, as held by TCRdb, lists in-frame sequences with V and J called but not all clones. Of the missing ones, under half trace to an unresolved V gene in checked studies; the others have no known cause. V, J and clone size reflect that table, while D and trimming were determined from the DNA. The sample contains 150,000 to 160,000 clones, roughly 86% of them found a single time. The ten largest clones represent less than 2.5% of the sample. Here V drops 6 bases and J drops 6 bases, and the junction holds 7 bases not matched to any gene. For CDR1 and CDR2, the germline V gene lists MNHNS and SASEGT. Reading from cysteine to phenylalanine, the CDR3 counts 14 amino acids. Only the CDR3 DNA is retained, 42 bases long and in frame from the first base.

The data belong to a study of cytomegalovirus exposure and HLA in healthy donors (dated by TCRdb to about 2017). About the study as a whole: The roughly 670 repertoires of the first cohort and the 95 to 150 validation repertoires were produced on the same platform, according to a later analysis. In addition to the first cohort of roughly 700 subjects, a separate validation cohort of around 110 different subjects was used. The study was designed to test whether signatures of past pathogen exposure could be identified by cataloging public T cell receptors. To predict cytomegalovirus infection status, the study combined high-throughput TCR immunosequencing, statistical association of individual TCRs with disease status, and machine learning.

The research as a whole found: A total of 164 TCR beta chains were listed by the study as associated with cytomegalovirus. The validation cohort had no HLA typing available for a later analysis, so co-occurrence within that cohort was assessed over all 130 or so repertoires. Three of the identified cytomegalovirus-associated TCR beta chains were confirmed in vitro to be specific for cytomegalovirus antigens. The classifier was reported to diagnose cytomegalovirus status with high specificity and sensitivity in both the original cohort and the validation cohort. The authors suggested that the approach could potentially be generalized to other disease states and immunological phenotypes. Most TCR sequences were seen in very few donors, while some public TCRs were found in many individuals. In a later analysis, TCRs clustered in the first cohort were found to also tend to co-occur in the roughly 110 validation repertoires, with approximately 93% of cluster scores above 0.

Donors formed part of the validation cohort, which comprised over a hundred subjects and was distinct from the first cohort of several hundred subjects. The specimen sequenced was PBMCs. Recombination joined TRBV6-1 with TRBJ1-5, with 8 middle bases fitting TRBD1. The TCR sequence derives from a human donor in good health. The bases are TGTGCCAGCAGGGTACAGGGGGGCGGTCAGCCCCAGCATTTT. The resulting protein is CASRVQGGGQPQHF.